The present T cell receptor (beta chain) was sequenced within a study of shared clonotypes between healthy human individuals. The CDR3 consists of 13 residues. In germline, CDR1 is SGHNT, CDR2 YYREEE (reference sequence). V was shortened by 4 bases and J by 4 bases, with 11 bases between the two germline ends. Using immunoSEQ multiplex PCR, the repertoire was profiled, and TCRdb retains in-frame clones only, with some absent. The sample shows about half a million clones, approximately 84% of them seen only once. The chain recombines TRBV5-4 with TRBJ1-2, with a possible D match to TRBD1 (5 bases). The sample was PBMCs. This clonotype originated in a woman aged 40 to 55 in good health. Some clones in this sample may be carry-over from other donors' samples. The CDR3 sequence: CASSPTETYGYTF. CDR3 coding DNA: TGTGCCAGCAGCCCGACAGAGACCTATGGCTACACCTTC.